This T cell receptor (beta chain) was observed in a study of T cells in Graves' hyperthyroidism and ophthalmopathy. Study-wide results and caveats: Among thyroid clonotypes expanded above 0.001, most also appeared in blood.

The source material, RNA transcripts, was used to amplify TCR beta CDR3 regions. The study used the HTBI primer set for a first-round RT-PCR of the TCR CDR3. MiXCR, applied by TCRdb to the multiplex PCR reads, yields one record per CDR3 protein. The repertoire holds around 690,000 distinct CDR3 sequences, less than 25% seen once, with about 35% in the top ten. The V and J ends lost 5 bases and 4 bases respectively, with 14 bases between them. CDR3 size: 15 residues. A Clinical Activity Score of at least 3, a NOSPECS grade of at least 4 and a duration under 3 months were recorded in the ophthalmopathy patients. This clonotype was counted a few times. Its target is not known.

The chain employs TRBV12-3 or TRBV12-4 and TRBJ2-2; D possibly corresponds to TRBD1 (7 bases). The origin of this receptor is a man younger than 45 with Graves' ophthalmopathy. The sequenced sample was blood. As DNA, the CDR3 is TGTGCCAGCAGTCCCCGACAGGGAGGCACCGGGGAGCTGTTTTTT. Amino acid sequence: CASSPRQGGTGELFF.